This T cell receptor beta chain was recovered during a study of blood T cell repertoires in COVID-19. Across the study: The analysed material was cDNA or gDNA that came from T cells, B-cell-depleted T cells, or PBMCs.

V lost 6 bases and J 15 bases, leaving 15 bases between the germline ends. The CDR3 is 11 residues long. Germline CDR1 and CDR2: MNHEY and SVGAGI. Study processing details: Estimation of nucleated cell counts was performed using reference gene primer amplification. Profiled with immunoSEQ multiplex PCR; TCRdb holds only in-frame clones, not every one. The V and J calls and clone size come from that table; D and trimming were worked out from the DNA. The sample shows 400,000 to 450,000 clones, about 87% of them seen only once. The receptor was isolated from a man between 18 and 29 years old with COVID-19, enrolled during active disease. V usage is TRBV6-5 and J usage is TRBJ2-1; tentative D call: TRBD2 (5 bases). Sequenced input: peripheral blood. DNA for the CDR3: TGTGCCAGCAGCCGGGGTGGGGAAGGGTTCTTC. It translates to CASSRGGEGFF.